This T cell receptor (beta chain) came from a study of shared clonotypes between healthy human individuals. Study details: Each donor had three CD4 naive, three CD4 memory, two CD8 naive and one CD8 memory plate.

A note on this clone: The antigen is unknown.

Regarding the study as a whole: A generally larger estimated richness was seen in naive subsets than in memory subsets. Having only a few donors restricted how much genetic and exposure-history diversity was captured.

The CDR3 runs 12 residues. The V gene lost 0 bases and the J gene lost 5 bases, with 5 bases spanning the gap. Germline V gene data show CDR1 as LNHNV and CDR2 as YYDKDF (reference sequence). The assay ran at deep level. Some clones are missing from TCRdb's copy, which holds only in-frame ones; the method was immunoSEQ multiplex PCR. The sample has hundreds of thousands of clones, approximately 95% seen once; the top ten hold about 0.054%. Source material: naive CD4+ T cells sorted from blood. Subset indicated: CD45RA+ positively selected. The chain links TRBV15 to TRBJ2-7; D gene ambiguous. The receptor was isolated from a woman aged 30 to 39 in good health. CDR3 coding DNA: TGTGCCACCAGCAGAGAGAGGAACGAGCAGTACTTC. Translation gives CATSRERNEQYF.